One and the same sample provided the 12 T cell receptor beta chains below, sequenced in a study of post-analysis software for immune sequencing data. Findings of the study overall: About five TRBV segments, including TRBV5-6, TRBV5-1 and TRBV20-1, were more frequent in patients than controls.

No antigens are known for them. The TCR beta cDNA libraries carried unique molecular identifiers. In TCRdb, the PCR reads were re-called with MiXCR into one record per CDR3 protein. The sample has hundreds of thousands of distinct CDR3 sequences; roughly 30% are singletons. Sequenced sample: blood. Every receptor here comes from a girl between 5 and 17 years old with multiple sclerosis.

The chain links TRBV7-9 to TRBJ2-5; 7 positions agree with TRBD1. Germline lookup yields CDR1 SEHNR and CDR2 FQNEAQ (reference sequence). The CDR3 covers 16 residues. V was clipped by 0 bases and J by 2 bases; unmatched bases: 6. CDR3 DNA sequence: TGTGCCAGCAGCTTAGCCACCGGGACAGCTCAAGAGACCCAGTACTTC. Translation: CASSLATGTAQETQYF.

The CDR3 sequence: CSFFEGGRTDTQYF. CDR3 bases: TGCAGCTTCTTTGAGGGGGGCCGCACAGATACGCAGTATTTT. This chain uses TRBV20-1 with TRBJ2-3; D may match TRBD1 or TRBD2 (6 bases each). CDR1 and CDR2 from the germline V gene are DFQATT and SNEGSKA (reference sequence). CDR3 size: 14 residues.

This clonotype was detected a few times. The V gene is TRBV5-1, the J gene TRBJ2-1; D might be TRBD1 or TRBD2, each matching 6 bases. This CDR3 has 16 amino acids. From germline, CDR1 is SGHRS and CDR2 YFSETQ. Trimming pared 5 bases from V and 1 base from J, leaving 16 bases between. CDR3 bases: TGCGCCAGCAGGCGCCTCGGGGGCAGGTCCTACAATGAGCAGTTCTTC. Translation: CASRRLGGRSYNEQFF. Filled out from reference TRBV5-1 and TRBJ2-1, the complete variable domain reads KAGVTQTPRYLIKTRGQQVTLSCSPISGHRSVSWYQQTPGQGLQFLFEYFSETQRNKGNFPGRFSGRQFSNSRSEMNVSTLELGDSALYLCASRRLGGRSYNEQFFGPGTRLTVL.

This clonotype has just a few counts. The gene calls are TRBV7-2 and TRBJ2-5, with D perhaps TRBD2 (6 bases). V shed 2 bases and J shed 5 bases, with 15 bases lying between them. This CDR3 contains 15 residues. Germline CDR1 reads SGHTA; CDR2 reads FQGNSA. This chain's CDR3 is CASSLSVGGGETQYF. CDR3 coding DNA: TGTGCCAGCAGCTTAAGTGTGGGAGGCGGGGAGACCCAGTACTTC.

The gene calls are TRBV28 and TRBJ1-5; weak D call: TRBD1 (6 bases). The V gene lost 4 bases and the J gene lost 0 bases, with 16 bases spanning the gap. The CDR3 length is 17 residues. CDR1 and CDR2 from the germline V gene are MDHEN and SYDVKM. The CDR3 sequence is CASSSTSQGFSNQPQHF. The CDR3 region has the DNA TGTGCCAGCAGTTCGACGTCCCAGGGGTTTAGCAATCAGCCCCAGCATTTT. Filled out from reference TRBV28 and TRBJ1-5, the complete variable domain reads DVKVTQSSRYLVKRTGEKVFLECVQDMDHENMFWYRQDPGLGLRLIYFSYDVKMKEKGDIPEGYSVSREKKERFSLILESASTNQTSMYLCASSSTSQGFSNQPQHFGDGTRLSIL.

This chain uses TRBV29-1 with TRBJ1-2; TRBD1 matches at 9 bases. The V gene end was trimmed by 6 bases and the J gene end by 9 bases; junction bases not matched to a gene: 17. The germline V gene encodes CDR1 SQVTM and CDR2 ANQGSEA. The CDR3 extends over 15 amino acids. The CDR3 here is CSVLPTGGRSESYTF. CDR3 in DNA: TGCAGCGTCCTCCCGACAGGGGGACGGTCGGAAAGCTACACCTTC. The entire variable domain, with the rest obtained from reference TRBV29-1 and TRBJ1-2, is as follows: SAVISQKPSRDICQRGTSLTIQCQVDSQVTMMFWYRQQPGQSLTLIATANQGSEATYESGFVIDKFPISRPNLTFSTLTVSNMSPEDSSIYLCSVLPTGGRSESYTFGSGTRLTVV.

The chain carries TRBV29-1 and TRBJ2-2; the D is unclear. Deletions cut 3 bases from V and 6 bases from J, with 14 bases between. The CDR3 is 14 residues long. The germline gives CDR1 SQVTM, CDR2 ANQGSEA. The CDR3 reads CSVESDRVAGELFF. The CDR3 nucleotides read TGCAGCGTTGAGAGCGATCGGGTTGCCGGGGAGCTGTTTTTT.

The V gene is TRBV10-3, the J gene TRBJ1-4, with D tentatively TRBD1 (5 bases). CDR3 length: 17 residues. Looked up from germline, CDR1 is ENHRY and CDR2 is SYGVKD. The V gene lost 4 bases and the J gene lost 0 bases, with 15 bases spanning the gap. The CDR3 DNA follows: TGTGCCATCAGTGCCCAAGGGGACGGCGCAACTAATGAAAAACTGTTTTTT. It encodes CAISAQGDGATNEKLFF.

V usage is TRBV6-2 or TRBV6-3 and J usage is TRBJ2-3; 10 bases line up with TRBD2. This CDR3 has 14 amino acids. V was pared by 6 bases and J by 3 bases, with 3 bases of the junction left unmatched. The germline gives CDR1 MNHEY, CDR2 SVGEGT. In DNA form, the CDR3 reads TGTGCCAGCAGGGATAGCGGGAGGACAGATACGCAGTATTTT. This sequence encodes CASRDSGRTDTQYF.

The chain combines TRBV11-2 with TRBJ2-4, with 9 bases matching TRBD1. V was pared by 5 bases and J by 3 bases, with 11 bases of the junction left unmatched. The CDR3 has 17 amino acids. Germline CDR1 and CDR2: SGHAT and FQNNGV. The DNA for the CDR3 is TGTGCCAGCAGCCGCCTGACAGGGGGAGGTGGCAAAAACATTCAGTACTTC. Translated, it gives CASSRLTGGGGKNIQYF.

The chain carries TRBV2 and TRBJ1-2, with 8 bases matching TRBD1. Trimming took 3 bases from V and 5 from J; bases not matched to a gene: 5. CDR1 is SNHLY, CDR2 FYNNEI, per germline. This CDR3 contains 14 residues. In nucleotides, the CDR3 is TGTGCCAGCAGTGACGGACAGGGTTTTTATGGCTACACCTTC. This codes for CASSDGQGFYGYTF.

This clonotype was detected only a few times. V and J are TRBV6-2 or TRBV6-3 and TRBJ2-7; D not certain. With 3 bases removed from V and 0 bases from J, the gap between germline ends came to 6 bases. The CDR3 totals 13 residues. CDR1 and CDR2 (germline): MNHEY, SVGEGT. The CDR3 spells CASSYVNSYEQYF. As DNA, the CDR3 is TGTGCCAGCAGTTATGTCAACTCCTACGAGCAGTACTTC.